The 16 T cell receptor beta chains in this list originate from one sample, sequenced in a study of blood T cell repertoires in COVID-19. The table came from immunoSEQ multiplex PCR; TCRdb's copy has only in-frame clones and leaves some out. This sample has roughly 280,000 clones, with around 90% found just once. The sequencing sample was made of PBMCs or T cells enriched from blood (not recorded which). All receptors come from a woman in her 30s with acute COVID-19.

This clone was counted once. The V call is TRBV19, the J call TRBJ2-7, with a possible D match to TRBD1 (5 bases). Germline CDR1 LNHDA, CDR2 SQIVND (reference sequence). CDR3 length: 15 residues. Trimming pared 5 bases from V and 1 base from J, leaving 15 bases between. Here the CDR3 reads CASSPVTGVSYEQYF. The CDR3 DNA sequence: TGTGCCAGTAGTCCCGTTACAGGCGTTTCCTACGAGCAGTACTTC.

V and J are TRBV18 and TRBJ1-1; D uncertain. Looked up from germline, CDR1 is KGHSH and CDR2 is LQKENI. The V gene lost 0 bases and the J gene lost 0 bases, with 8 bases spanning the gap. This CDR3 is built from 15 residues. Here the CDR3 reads CASSPPAVMNTEAFF. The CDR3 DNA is TGTGCCAGCTCACCACCGGCAGTCATGAACACTGAAGCTTTCTTT.

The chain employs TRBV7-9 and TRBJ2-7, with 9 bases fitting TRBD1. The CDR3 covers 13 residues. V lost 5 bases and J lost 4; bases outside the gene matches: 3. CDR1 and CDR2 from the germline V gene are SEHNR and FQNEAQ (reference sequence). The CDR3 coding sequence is TGTGCCAGCAGCCCCGGGACAGGGTACGAGCAGTACTTC. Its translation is CASSPGTGYEQYF. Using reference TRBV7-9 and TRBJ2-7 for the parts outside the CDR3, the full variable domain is DTGVSQNPRHKITKRGQNVTFRCDPISEHNRLYWYRQTLGQGPEFLTYFQNEAQLEKSRLLSDRFSAERPKGSFSTLEIQRTEQGDSAMYLCASSPGTGYEQYFGPGTRLTVT.

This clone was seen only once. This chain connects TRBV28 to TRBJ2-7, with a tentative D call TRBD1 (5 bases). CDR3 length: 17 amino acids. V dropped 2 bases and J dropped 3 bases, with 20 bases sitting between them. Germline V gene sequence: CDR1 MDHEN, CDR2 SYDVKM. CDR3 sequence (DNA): TGTGCCAGCAGTTTAGGTGGGGCTGCTCCGACCTTCTACGAGCAGTACTTC. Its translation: CASSLGGAAPTFYEQYF.

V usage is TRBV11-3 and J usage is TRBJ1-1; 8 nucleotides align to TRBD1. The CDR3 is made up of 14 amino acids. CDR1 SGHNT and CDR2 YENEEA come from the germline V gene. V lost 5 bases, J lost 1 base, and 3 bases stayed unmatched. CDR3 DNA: TGTGCCAGCAGCCAACAGGGGGAGAACACTGAAGCTTTCTTT. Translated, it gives CASSQQGENTEAFF.

The CDR3 DNA follows: TGTGCCAGCAGTAGTCTCTCGGGACAGGGAGACTATGGCTACACCTTC. It encodes CASSSLSGQGDYGYTF. V is TRBV27 and J is TRBJ1-2, with TRBD1 matching 9 bases. The CDR3 consists of 16 residues. Germline V CDR1 and CDR2: MNHEY, SMNVEV (reference sequence). Germline trimming cut 5 bases from V and 3 bases from J; bases unmatched to any gene: 10.

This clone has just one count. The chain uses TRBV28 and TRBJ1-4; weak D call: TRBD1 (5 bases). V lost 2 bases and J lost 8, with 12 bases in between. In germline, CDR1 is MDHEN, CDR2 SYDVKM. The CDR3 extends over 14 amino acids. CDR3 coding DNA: TGTGCCAGCAGTTTAACGGCAGGGAGGGAAAAACTGTTTTTT. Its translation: CASSLTAGREKLFF.

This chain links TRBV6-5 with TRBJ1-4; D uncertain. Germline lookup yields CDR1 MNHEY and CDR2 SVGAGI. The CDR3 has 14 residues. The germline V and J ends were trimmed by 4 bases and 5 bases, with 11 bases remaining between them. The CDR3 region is CASSFEESNEKLFF. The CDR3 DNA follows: TGTGCCAGCAGTTTTGAAGAGTCGAATGAAAAACTGTTTTTT.

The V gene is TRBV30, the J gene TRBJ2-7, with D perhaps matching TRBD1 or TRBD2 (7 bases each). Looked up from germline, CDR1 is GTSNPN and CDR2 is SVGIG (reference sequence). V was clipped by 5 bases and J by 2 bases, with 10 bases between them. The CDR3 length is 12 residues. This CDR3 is CAWGRGPYEQYF. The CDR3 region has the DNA TGTGCCTGGGGGAGGGGGCCCTACGAGCAGTACTTC.

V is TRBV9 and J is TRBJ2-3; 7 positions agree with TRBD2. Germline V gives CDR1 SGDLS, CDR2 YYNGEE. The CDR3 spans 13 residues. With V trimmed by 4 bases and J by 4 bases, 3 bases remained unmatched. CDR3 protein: CASSPAGADTQYF. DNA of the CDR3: TGTGCCAGCAGCCCCGCGGGAGCAGATACGCAGTATTTT.

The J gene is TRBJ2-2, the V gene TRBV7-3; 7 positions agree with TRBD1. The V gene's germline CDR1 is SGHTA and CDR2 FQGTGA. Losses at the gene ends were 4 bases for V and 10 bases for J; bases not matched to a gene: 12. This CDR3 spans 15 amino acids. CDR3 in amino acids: CASSSTGTVGEELFF. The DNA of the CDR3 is TGTGCCAGCAGCTCCACCGGGACAGTCGGTGAGGAGCTGTTTTTT.

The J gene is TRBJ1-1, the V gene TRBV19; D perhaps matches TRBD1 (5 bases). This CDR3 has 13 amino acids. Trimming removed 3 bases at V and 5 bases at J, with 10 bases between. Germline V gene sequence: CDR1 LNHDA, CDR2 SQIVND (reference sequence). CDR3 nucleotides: TGTGCCAGTAGTATCATCGGGGGAACTGAAGCTTTCTTT. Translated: CASSIIGGTEAFF.

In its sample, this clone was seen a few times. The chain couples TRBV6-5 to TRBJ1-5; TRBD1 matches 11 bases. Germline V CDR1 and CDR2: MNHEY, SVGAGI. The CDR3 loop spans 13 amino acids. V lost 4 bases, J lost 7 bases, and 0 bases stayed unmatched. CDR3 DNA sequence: TGTGCCAGCAGTTGGACAGGGGGCCAGCCCCAGCATTTT. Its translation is CASSWTGGQPQHF.

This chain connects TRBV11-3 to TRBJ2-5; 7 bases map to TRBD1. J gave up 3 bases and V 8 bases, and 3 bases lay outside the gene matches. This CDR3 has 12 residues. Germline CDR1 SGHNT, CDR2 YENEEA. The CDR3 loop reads CASSGTEETQYF. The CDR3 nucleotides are TGTGCCAGCTCGGGGACAGAAGAGACCCAGTACTTC.

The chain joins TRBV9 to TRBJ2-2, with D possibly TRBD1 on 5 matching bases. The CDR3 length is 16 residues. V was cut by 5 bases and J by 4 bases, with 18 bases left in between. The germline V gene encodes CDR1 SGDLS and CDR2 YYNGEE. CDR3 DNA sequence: TGTGCCAGCAGGCCGTCAGGGTCTCTGGGCACCGGGGAGCTGTTTTTT. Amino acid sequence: CASRPSGSLGTGELFF.

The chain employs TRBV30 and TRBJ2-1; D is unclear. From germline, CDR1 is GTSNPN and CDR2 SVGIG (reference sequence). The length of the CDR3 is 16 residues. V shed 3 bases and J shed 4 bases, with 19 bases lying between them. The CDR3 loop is CAWSVTQLGVYNEQFF. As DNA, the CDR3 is TGTGCCTGGAGCGTAACCCAGTTAGGAGTTTACAATGAGCAGTTCTTC.